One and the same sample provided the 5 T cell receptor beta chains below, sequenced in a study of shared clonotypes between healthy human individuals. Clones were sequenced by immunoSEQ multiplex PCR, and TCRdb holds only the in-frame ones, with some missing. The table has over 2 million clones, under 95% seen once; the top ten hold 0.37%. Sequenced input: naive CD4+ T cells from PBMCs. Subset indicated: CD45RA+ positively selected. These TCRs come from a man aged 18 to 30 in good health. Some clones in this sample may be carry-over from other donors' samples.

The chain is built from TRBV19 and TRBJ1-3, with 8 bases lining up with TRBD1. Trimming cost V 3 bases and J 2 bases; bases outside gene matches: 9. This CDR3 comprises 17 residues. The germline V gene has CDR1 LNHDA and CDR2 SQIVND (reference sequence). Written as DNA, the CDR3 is TGTGCCAGTAGTATCTCTCCGCCCAGGGGGCCTGGAAACACCATATATTTT. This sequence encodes CASSISPPRGPGNTIYF.

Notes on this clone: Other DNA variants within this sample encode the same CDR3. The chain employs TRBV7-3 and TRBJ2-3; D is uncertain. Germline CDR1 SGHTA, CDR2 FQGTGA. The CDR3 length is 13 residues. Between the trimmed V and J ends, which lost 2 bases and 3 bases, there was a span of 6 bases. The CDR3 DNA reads TGTGCCAGCAGCTTATCCCCGACAGATACGCAGTATTTT. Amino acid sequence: CASSLSPTDTQYF.

CDR3 loop: CSARDRAKQYF. The CDR3 DNA follows: TGCAGTGCTAGAGACAGGGCAAAGCAGTACTTC. The chain employs TRBV20-1 and TRBJ2-7, with D maybe TRBD1 (5 bases). Looked up from germline, CDR1 is DFQATT and CDR2 is SNEGSKA (reference sequence). Trimming took off 0 bases at V and 8 bases at J, with 8 bases between the two ends. The CDR3 is made up of 11 amino acids.

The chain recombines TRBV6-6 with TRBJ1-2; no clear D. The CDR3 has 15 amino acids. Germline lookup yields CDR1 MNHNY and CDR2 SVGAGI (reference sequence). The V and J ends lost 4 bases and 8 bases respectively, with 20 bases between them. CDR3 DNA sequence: TGTGCCAGCAGTTTTCCCCCGAGGGATACCCGGGGCTACACCTTC. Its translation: CASSFPPRDTRGYTF.

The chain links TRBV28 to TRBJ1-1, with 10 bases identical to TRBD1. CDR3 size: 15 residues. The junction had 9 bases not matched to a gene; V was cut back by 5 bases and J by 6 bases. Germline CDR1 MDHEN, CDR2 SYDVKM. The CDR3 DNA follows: TGTGCCAGCAGTCCTCGGGACAGGGGTAGGTCTGAAGCTTTCTTT. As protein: CASSPRDRGRSEAFF.